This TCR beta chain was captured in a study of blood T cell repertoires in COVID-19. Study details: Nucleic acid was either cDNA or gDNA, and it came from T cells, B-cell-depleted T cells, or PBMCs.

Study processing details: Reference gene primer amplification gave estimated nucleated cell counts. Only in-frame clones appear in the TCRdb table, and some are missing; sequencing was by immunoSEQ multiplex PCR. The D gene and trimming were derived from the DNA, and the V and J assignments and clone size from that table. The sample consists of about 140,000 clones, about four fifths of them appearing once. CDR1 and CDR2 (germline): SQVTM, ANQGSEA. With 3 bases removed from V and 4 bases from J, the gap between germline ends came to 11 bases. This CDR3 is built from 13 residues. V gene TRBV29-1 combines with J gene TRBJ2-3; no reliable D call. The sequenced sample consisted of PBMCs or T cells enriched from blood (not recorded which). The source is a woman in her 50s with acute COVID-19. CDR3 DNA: TGCAGCGTTGATTCACTGGGCTCAGATACGCAGTATTTT. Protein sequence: CSVDSLGSDTQYF.